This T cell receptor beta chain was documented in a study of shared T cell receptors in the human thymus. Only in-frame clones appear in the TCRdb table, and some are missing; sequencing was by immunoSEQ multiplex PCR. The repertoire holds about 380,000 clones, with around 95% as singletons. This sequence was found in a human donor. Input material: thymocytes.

CDR3 nucleotide sequence: TGTGCCAGCAGCCACCCGACAGGGAGGGAGGAAAAACTGTTTTTT. Translation gives CASSHPTGREEKLFF. The rearrangement uses TRBV4-2 and TRBJ1-4, with TRBD1 matching over 7 bases. The V gene's germline CDR1 is LGHNA and CDR2 YNFKEQ. This CDR3 contains 15 residues. Trimming at V came to 3 bases and at J to 8 bases, leaving 9 bases not matched to a gene.